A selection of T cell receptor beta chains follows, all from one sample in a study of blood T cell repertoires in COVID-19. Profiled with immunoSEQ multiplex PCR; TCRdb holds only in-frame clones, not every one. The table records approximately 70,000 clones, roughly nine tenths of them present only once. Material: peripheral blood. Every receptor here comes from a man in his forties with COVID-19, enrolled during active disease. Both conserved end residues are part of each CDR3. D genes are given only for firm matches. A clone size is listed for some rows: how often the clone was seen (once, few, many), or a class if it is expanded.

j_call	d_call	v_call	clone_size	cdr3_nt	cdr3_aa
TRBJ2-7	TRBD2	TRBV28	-	TGTGCCAGCAGTTCGAATCCCGGGACTAGCGGGGGAACCTACGAGCAGTACTTC	CASSSNPGTSGGTYEQYF
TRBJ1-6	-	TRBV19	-	TGTGCCAGTACCGCGGGGCAGGTTGGCTCACCCCTCCACTTT	CASTAGQVGSPLHF
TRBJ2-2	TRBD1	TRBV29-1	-	TGCAGCGTTGAGGGACAGGAATCGACCGGGGAGCTGTTTTTT	CSVEGQESTGELFF
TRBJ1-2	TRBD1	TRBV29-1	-	TGCAGCGTTGAAGAGATTACAGGGGGGTACGGGTATGGCTACACCTTC	CSVEEITGGYGYGYTF
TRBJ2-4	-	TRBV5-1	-	TGCGCCAGCAGCTCACTAGACAAAAACATTCAGTACTTC	CASSSLDKNIQYF
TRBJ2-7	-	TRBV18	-	TGTGCCAGCTCACCACGGCGGGCCAGCTCCTACGAGCAGTACTTC	CASSPRRASSYEQYF
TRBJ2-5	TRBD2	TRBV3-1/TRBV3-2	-	TGTGCCAGCAGCCAAGATCTGGTCGGGGCTAGCGGGGGGCACCAAGAGACCCAGTACTTC	CASSQDLVGASGGHQETQYF
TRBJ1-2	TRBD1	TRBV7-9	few	TGTGCCAGCAGCCTAGGACAGGGCTATGGCTACACCTTC	CASSLGQGYGYTF
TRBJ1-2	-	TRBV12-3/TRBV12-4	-	TGTGCCAGCAGAGAGAAGGGCTACACCTTC	CASREKGYTF
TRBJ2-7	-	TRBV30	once	TGTGCCTGGAGTGTAGGGAGCGCCTACGAGCAGTACTTC	CAWSVGSAYEQYF
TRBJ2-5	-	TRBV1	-	TGCACCCGTATTATTGGGCTGGAGACCCAGTACTTC	CTRIIGLETQYF
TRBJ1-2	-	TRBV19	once	TGTGCCAGTAGTATCCGCAGGGCCTATGGCTACACCTTC	CASSIRRAYGYTF
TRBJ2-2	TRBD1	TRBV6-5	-	TGTGCCAGCACCCCTGACAGGGGGTGGGCCGGGGAGCTGTTTTTT	CASTPDRGWAGELFF
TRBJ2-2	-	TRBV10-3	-	TGTGCCATCAGTGAGTCTAGGTTGCGCGACTGGAAGAACACCGGGGAGCTGTTTTTT	CAISESRLRDWKNTGELFF
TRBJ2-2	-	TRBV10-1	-	TGCGCCAGGCTGACAGCGAACACCGGGGAGCTGTTTTTT	CARLTANTGELFF
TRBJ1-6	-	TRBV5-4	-	TGTGCCAGCTCCAAAGAGGGCAATTCACCCCTCCACTTT	CASSKEGNSPLHF
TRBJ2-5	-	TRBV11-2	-	TGTGCCAGCAGCCCAGGGGACGGTCAAGAGACCCAGTACTTC	CASSPGDGQETQYF
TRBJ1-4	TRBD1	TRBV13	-	TGTGCCAGCAGCACCTGGGACAGTGAAGCAACTAATGAAAAACTGTTTTTT	CASSTWDSEATNEKLFF
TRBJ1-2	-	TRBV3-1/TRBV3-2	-	TGTGCCAGCAGCCAACAGAACTATGGCTACACCTTC	CASSQQNYGYTF
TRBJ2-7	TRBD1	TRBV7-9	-	TGTGCCAGCAGCACCGGGACAGGGGAGGGCGAGCAGTACTTC	CASSTGTGEGEQYF
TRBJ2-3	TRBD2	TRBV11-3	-	TGTGCCAGCAGCTTAGATTTTCCACTAGCGGGCCCCACAGATACGCAGTATTTT	CASSLDFPLAGPTDTQYF
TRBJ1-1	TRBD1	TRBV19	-	TGTGCCACCAAGAGACTCGGACAGGGGAAGAACACTGAAGCTTTCTTT	CATKRLGQGKNTEAFF
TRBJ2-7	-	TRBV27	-	TGTGCCACCCAGCGGTTCGGGGGATCCTACGAGCAGTACTTC	CATQRFGGSYEQYF